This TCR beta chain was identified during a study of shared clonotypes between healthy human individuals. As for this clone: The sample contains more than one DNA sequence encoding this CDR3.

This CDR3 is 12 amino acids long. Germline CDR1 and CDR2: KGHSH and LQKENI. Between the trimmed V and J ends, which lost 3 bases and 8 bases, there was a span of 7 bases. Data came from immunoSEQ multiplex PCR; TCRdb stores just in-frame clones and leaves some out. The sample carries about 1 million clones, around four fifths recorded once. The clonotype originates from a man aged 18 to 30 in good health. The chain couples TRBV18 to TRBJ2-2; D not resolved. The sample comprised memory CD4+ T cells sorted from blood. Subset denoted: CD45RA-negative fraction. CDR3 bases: TGTGCCAGCTCACCGCCAACAGGGGAGCTGTTTTTT. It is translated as CASSPPTGELFF.